This is a list of T cell receptor beta chains from one sample in a study of blood T cell repertoires in COVID-19. Sequencing used immunoSEQ multiplex PCR; TCRdb keeps in-frame clones, though not all of them. The table has 200,000 to 250,000 clones, roughly 86% seen once. Material: peripheral blood. The receptors stem from a woman aged 25-40 years who had recovered from COVID-19. CDR3s include the opening cysteine and the closing phenylalanine or tryptophan. The order of the fields is D gene, J gene, clone size, V gene, CDR3 protein, CDR3 DNA. A D gene is named only where the DNA matches it firmly. Some rows mark clone size as missing; the rest say once, few, many or name a class of expanded clone.

>TRBD2|TRBJ2-7|NA|TRBV6-5
CASSLSGGEYEQYF
TGTGCCAGCAGTCTTAGCGGGGGAGAATACGAGCAGTACTTC
>NA|TRBJ2-5|NA|TRBV2
CASSLGGRETQYF
TGTGCCAGCAGTCTTGGGGGGAGGGAGACCCAGTACTTC
>NA|TRBJ2-5|NA|TRBV5-1
CASSSPGILETQYF
TGCGCCAGCAGCTCCCCCGGGATCCTAGAGACCCAGTACTTC
>NA|TRBJ2-3|NA|TRBV9
CASSVAASASTDTQYF
TGTGCCAGCAGCGTAGCCGCTAGCGCCAGCACAGATACGCAGTATTTT
>NA|TRBJ1-2|NA|TRBV13
CASSLVAGATANYGYTF
TGTGCCAGCAGCTTAGTGGCAGGGGCTACAGCTAACTATGGCTACACCTTC
>TRBD2|TRBJ2-3|NA|TRBV7-2
CASSLIAGGRNTQYF
TGTGCCAGCAGCCTTATAGCGGGGGGGCGAAATACGCAGTATTTT
>TRBD2|TRBJ2-2|NA|TRBV4-3
CASSPGTSTNTGELFF
TGCGCCAGCAGCCCCGGGACTAGCACGAACACCGGGGAGCTGTTTTTT
>NA|TRBJ2-2|few|TRBV12-3/TRBV12-4
CASSGLDGELFF
TGTGCCAGCAGTGGGCTGGACGGGGAGCTGTTTTTT
>NA|TRBJ1-3|NA|TRBV30
CAWGGQGYTIYF
TGTGCCTGGGGGGGCCAGGGCTACACCATATATTTT
>NA|TRBJ2-2|NA|TRBV3-1/TRBV3-2
CASTGVTEGGEWYTGELFF
TGTGCCAGCACCGGGGTAACAGAAGGAGGGGAATGGTACACCGGGGAGCTGTTTTTT
>NA|TRBJ2-3|NA|TRBV5-6
CASSELGGSTDTQYF
TGTGCCAGCAGCGAATTGGGGGGAAGCACAGATACGCAGTATTTT
>NA|TRBJ1-1|once|TRBV5-1
CASSLDSGGAFF
TGCGCCAGCAGCTTGGATTCGGGGGGAGCTTTCTTT
>NA|TRBJ2-5|NA|TRBV15
CATSGARLQETQYF
TGTGCCACCAGCGGCGCAAGACTCCAAGAGACCCAGTACTTC
>NA|TRBJ2-2|many|TRBV2
CASSEAGGPTGELFF
TGTGCCAGCAGTGAAGCGGGGGGGCCTACCGGGGAGCTGTTTTTT
>TRBD1|TRBJ2-2|NA|TRBV2
CASSEQGVGELFF
TGTGCCAGCAGTGAGCAGGGGGTCGGGGAGCTGTTTTTT
>NA|TRBJ2-5|NA|TRBV2
CASSERGGIGTEETQYF
TGTGCCAGCAGTGAAAGAGGAGGGATCGGGACAGAAGAGACCCAGTACTTC
>NA|TRBJ2-7|NA|TRBV6-6
CASSRGRRYEQYF
TGTGCCAGCAGTCGGGGCCGTAGATACGAGCAGTACTTC
>TRBD2|TRBJ2-1|few|TRBV18
CASSPTSGPYNEQFF
TGTGCCAGCTCACCGACTAGCGGGCCTTACAATGAGCAGTTCTTC
>NA|TRBJ2-1|NA|TRBV19
CASTAAAYNEQFF
TGTGCCAGTACCGCGGCAGCCTACAATGAGCAGTTCTTC
>NA|TRBJ2-7|few|TRBV7-2
CASSLTLKGAYEQYF
TGTGCCAGCAGCTTAACATTGAAGGGGGCCTACGAGCAGTACTTC
>NA|TRBJ1-4|NA|TRBV5-4
CASSSDTLTNEKLFF
TGTGCCAGCAGCTCGGACACCTTGACTAATGAAAAACTGTTTTTT
>NA|TRBJ2-1|NA|TRBV4-2
CASSQGDTKGVQFF
TGTGCCAGCAGCCAAGGGGACACCAAAGGGGTGCAGTTCTTC
>NA|TRBJ2-1|once|TRBV27
CASSLVLSPNEQFF
TGTGCCAGCAGTCTCGTCCTTAGCCCCAATGAGCAGTTCTTC
>NA|TRBJ1-1|NA|TRBV15
CATSSGISSTEAFF
TGTGCCACCAGTTCCGGGATCTCTAGTACTGAAGCTTTCTTT
>TRBD1|TRBJ2-3|NA|TRBV27
CASSPGQGAGDTQYF
TGTGCCAGCAGTCCCGGACAGGGGGCTGGAGATACGCAGTATTTT
>TRBD2|TRBJ2-5|NA|TRBV5-1
CASSLILAANQETQYF
TGCGCCAGCAGCTTGATCCTAGCGGCAAACCAAGAGACCCAGTACTTC
>NA|TRBJ2-2|NA|TRBV5-5
CASSLWRSNRELFF
TGTGCCAGCAGCTTGTGGAGGAGCAATCGGGAGCTGTTTTTT
>TRBD1|TRBJ2-7|few|TRBV10-2
CASSEFGQGYEQYF
TGCGCCAGCAGTGAGTTCGGACAGGGATACGAGCAGTACTTC
>TRBD2|TRBJ2-3|many|TRBV4-2
CASSPLPRGLAGTSSTDTQYF
TGTGCCAGCAGCCCCCTTCCTCGGGGACTAGCGGGGACTTCTAGCACAGATACGCAGTATTTT
>NA|TRBJ2-5|once|TRBV10-1
CASSRTVQETQYF
TGCGCCAGCAGCAGGACAGTCCAAGAGACCCAGTACTTC
>NA|TRBJ1-1|NA|TRBV19
CASSIHAEAFF
TGTGCCAGTAGTATTCATGCTGAAGCTTTCTTT
>NA|TRBJ2-3|NA|TRBV5-6
CASSLGRVPLDTQYF
TGTGCCAGCAGCTTGGGCAGGGTTCCCCTAGATACGCAGTATTTT
>NA|TRBJ1-1|few|TRBV5-1
CASSEGREGRGTFF
TGCGCCAGCTCTGAGGGAAGAGAGGGTCGGGGGACTTTCTTT
>NA|TRBJ2-5|NA|TRBV7-9
CASSRRGIQETQYF
TGTGCCAGCAGCCGACGGGGGATCCAAGAGACCCAGTACTTC
>NA|TRBJ1-1|NA|TRBV5-1
CASSLVAGNTEAFF
TGCGCCAGCAGCTTGGTGGCGGGGAACACTGAAGCTTTCTTT